This TCR beta chain was recovered during a study of shared clonotypes between healthy human individuals. The wider study: Three plates each covered CD4 naive and memory; CD8 naive two, CD8 memory one.

Notes on this clone: Its antigen is still unknown.

The assay was carried out at the deep level. The method was immunoSEQ multiplex PCR; TCRdb's version includes in-frame clones alone and lacks a portion of them. The table has approximately 2.5 million clones, over 85% seen once; the top ten hold over 0.12%. CDR1 SGHAT and CDR2 FQNNGV come from the germline V gene. The CDR3 runs to 14 residues. Trimming left V 4 bases short and J 2 bases short, with 9 bases between. Regarding the study as a whole: Clonotypes shared by all four sorted-subset donors had higher generation probabilities than non-shared clonotypes.

Negatively enriched CD4+ T cells were divided by CD45RA into naive and memory. The gene calls are TRBV11-2 and TRBJ1-3; no firm D call. Source material: naive CD4+ T cells sorted from blood. Subset defined: CD45RA+ positively selected. This TCR came from a man aged 18 to 35 in good health. CDR3 nucleotides: TGTGCCAGCAGCTCGGGTTGGGCTGGAAACACCATATATTTT. Translation: CASSSGWAGNTIYF.